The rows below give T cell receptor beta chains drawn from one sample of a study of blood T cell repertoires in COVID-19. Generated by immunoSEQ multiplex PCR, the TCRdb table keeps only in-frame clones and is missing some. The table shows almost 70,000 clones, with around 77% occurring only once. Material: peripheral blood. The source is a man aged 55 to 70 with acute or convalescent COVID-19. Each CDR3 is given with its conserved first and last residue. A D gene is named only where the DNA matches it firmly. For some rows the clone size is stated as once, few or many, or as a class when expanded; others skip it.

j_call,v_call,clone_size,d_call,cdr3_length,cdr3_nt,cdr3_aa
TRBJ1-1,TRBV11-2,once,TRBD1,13,TGTGCCAGCAGCGGGACAGGGAGGACTGAAGCTTTCTTT,CASSGTGRTEAFF
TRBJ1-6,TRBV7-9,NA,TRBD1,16,TGTGCCAGCAGCTCGGGACAGGGGTTAGGGAATTCACCCCTCCACTTT,CASSSGQGLGNSPLHF
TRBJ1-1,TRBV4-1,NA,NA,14,TGCGCCAGCAGCCGAGGGTCGGGGGACACTGAAGCTTTCTTT,CASSRGSGDTEAFF
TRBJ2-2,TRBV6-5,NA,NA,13,TGTGCCAGCATTTCTAGTTTACCCGGGGAGCTGTTTTTT,CASISSLPGELFF
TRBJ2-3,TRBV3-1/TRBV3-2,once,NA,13,TGTGCCAGCAGCCCCCCTAGCACAGATACGCAGTATTTT,CASSPPSTDTQYF
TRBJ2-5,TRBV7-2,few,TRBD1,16,TGTGCCAGCAGCCTCGGACAGGGGTTGGATTCAGAGACCCAGTACTTC,CASSLGQGLDSETQYF
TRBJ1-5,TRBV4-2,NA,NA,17,TGTGCCAGCAGCCAAGTTCAGTTTGAGGGATCAAGACAGCCCCAGCATTTT,CASSQVQFEGSRQPQHF
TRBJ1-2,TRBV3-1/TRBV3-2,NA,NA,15,TGTGCCAGCAGCCGACAGGACGGAGCTGGCTATGGCTACACCTTC,CASSRQDGAGYGYTF
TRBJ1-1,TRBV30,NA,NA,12,TGTGCCTTGGCGGGCCCTAACACTGAAGCTTTCTTT,CALAGPNTEAFF
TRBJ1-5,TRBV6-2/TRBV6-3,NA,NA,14,TGTGCCAGCAGTTTCGGACAGCCAAATCAGCCCCAGCATTTT,CASSFGQPNQPQHF
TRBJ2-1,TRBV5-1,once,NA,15,TGCGCCAGCAGCTTGGACCTAGGATCTCTCAATGAGCAGTTCTTC,CASSLDLGSLNEQFF
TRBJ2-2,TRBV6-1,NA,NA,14,TGTGCCAGCAGTGAAAGGGCAGGGACCGGGGAGCTGTTTTTT,CASSERAGTGELFF
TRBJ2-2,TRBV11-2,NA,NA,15,TGTGCCAGCAGCTTGACAGGAACGAACACCGGGGAGCTGTTTTTT,CASSLTGTNTGELFF
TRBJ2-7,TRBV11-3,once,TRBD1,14,TGTGCCAGCAGCCTTAGGGACAGGCCCTACGAGCAGTACTTC,CASSLRDRPYEQYF
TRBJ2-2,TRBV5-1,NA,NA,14,TGCGCCAGCAGCTTAAACAGAGCCACCGGGGAGCTGTTTTTT,CASSLNRATGELFF
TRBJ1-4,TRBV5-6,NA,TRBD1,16,TGTGCCAGCAGCGTCGGTCCCGGGACAGGGGTTGAAAAACTGTTTTTT,CASSVGPGTGVEKLFF
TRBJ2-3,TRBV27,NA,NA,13,TGTGCCAGCAGTTTATTCGGCTCGGGTACGCAGTATTTT,CASSLFGSGTQYF
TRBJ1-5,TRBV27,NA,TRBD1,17,TGTGCCAGCAGTTTTAGTATCGGGACAGGGAGAGGACAGCCCCAGCATTTT,CASSFSIGTGRGQPQHF
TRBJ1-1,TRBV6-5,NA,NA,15,TGTGCCAGCGTGAGGGTTACAGGGCTGAACACTGAAGCTTTCTTT,CASVRVTGLNTEAFF
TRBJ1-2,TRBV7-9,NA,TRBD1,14,TGTGCCAGCAGCTTGAGCCAGGGGGCGCGGGGCTACACCTTC,CASSLSQGARGYTF
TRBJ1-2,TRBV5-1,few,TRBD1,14,TGCGCCAGCACCCCGGCAGGGGGCGATTATGGCTACACCTTC,CASTPAGGDYGYTF
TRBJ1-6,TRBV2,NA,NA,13,TGTGCCAGCACGGGACAAGAGAATTCACCCCTCCACTTT,CASTGQENSPLHF
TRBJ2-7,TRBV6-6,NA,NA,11,TGTGCCAGCAGGCAGGGTGGAGAGCAGTACTTC,CASRQGGEQYF
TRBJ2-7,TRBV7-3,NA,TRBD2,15,TGTGCCAGCAGCGAAAGCGGGGGGGTCTCCTACGAGCAGTACTTC,CASSESGGVSYEQYF
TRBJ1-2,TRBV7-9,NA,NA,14,TGTGCCAGCAGCTTAGTAATCCCTAACTATGGCTACACCTTC,CASSLVIPNYGYTF
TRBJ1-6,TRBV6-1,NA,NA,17,TGTGCCAGCAGTGCCCCTTTAGGAGGGGCGGATAATTCACCCCTCCACTTT,CASSAPLGGADNSPLHF
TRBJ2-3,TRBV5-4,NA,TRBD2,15,TGTGCCTCAGACCGGGGGGGGGTCAGCACAGATACGCAGTATTTT,CASDRGGVSTDTQYF
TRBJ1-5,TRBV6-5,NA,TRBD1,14,TGTGCCAGCAGCGAGGACAGGGGGCTTCAGCCCCAGCATTTT,CASSEDRGLQPQHF
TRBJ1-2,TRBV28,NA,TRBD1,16,TGTGCCAGCAGTTTAAATGGTGGACAGGGGGCGGTTGGCTACACCTTC,CASSLNGGQGAVGYTF
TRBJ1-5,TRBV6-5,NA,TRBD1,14,TGTGCCAGCAGGCGGAGACAGGGATATCAGCCCCAGCATTTT,CASRRRQGYQPQHF
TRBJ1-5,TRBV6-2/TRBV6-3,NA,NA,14,TGTGCCAGCAGTTACTTGGGGGGGAATCAGCCCCAGCATTTT,CASSYLGGNQPQHF
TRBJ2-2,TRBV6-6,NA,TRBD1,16,TGTGCCAGCAGTTACTCGGCGACAGGGGTGGCCGGGGAGCTGTTTTTT,CASSYSATGVAGELFF
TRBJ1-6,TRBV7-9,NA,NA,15,TGTGCCAGCAGCTTATTCTCGGGATCCAATTCACCCCTCCACTTT,CASSLFSGSNSPLHF
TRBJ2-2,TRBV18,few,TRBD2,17,TGTGCCAGCTCACCACCGGGACTAGCGGGGTCAAACGGGGAGCTGTTTTTT,CASSPPGLAGSNGELFF
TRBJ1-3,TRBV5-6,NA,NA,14,TGTGCCAGCAGCTTGGCCTCTAGGGGTAACACCATATATTTT,CASSLASRGNTIYF
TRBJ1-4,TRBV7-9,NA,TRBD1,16,TGTGCCAGCAGCCAACCCCGAGGGGGCGCAGGTGAAAAACTGTTTTTT,CASSQPRGGAGEKLFF
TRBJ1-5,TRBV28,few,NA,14,TGTGCCAGCAGTGGGGGACATAGCAATCAGCCCCAGCATTTT,CASSGGHSNQPQHF
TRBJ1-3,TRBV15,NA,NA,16,TGTGCCACCAGCAGAGATAGAGAGAGCTCTGGAAACACCATATATTTT,CATSRDRESSGNTIYF
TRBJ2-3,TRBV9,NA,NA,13,TGTGCCAGCAGCACGGTTAGCACAGATACGCAGTATTTT,CASSTVSTDTQYF
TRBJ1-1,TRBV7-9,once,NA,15,TGTGCCAGCAGCCCCCGTGAGTCTGCAATCACTGAAGCTTTCTTT,CASSPRESAITEAFF
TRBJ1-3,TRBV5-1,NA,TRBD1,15,TGCGCCAGCAGCTTGGATACAGGGGTTGGAAACACCATATATTTT,CASSLDTGVGNTIYF
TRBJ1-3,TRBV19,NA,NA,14,TGTGCCAGCGGTCAACAGGTCTCTGGAAACACCATATATTTT,CASGQQVSGNTIYF
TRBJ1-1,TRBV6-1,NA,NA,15,TGTGCCAGCAGTGAAGGTAGTGGAGACAGAATCAAAGCTTTCTTT,CASSEGSGDRIKAFF
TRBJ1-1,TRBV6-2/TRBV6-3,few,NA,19,TGTGCCAGCAGTTACTCCAACTTCTACAGGGAGGGGATCAGTGGGGAAGCTTTCTTT,CASSYSNFYREGISGEAFF
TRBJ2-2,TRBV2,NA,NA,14,TGTGCCAGCAGATTGGACACACTCACCGGGGAGCTGTTTTTT,CASRLDTLTGELFF
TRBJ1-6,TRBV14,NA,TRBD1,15,TGTGCCAGCAGCCTCCCGGGACAGTATAATTCACCCCTCCACTTT,CASSLPGQYNSPLHF
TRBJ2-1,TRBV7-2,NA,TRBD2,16,TGTGCCAGCAGCTTACCCTCTAGCGGGGGGGCTGGTGAGCAGTTCTTC,CASSLPSSGGAGEQFF
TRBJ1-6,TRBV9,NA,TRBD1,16,TGTGCCAGCAGCCTCCGGGACAGCACCTATAATTCACCCCTCCACTTT,CASSLRDSTYNSPLHF